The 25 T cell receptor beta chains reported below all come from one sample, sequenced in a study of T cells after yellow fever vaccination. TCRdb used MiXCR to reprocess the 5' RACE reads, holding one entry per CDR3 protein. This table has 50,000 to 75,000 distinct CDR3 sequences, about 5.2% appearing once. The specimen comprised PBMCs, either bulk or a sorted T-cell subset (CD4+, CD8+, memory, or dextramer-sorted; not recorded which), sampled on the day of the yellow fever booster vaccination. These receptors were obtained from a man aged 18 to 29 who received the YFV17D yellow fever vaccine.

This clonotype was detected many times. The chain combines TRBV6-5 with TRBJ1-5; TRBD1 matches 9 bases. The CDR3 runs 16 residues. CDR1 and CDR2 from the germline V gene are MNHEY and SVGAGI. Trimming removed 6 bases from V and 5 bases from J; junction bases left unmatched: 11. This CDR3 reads CASRAAQGAIYQPQHF. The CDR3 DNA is TGTGCCAGCAGGGCCGCACAGGGGGCAATTTATCAGCCCCAGCATTTT.

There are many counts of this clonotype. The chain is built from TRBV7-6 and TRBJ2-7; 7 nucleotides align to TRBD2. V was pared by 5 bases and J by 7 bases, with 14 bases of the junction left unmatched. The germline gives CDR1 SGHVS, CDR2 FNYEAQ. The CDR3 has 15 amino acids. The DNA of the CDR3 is TGTGCCAGCAGCCATCTGAGGGGAGGGTTCGGTGAGCAGTACTTC. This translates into CASSHLRGGFGEQYF. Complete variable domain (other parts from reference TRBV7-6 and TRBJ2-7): GAGVSQSPRYKVTKRGQDVALRCDPISGHVSLYWYRQALGQGPEFLTYFNYEAQQDKSGLPNDRFSAERPEGSISTLTIQRTEQRDSAMYRCASSHLRGGFGEQYFGPGTRLTVT.

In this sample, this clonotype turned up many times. The CDR3 protein is CASRDSEEVYGYTF. CDR3 sequence (DNA): TGTGCCAGCAGGGACAGCGAAGAGGTCTATGGCTACACCTTC. The V and J genes are TRBV7-9 and TRBJ1-2; weak D call: TRBD1 (6 bases). This CDR3 spans 14 amino acids. Germline assignment: CDR1 SEHNR and CDR2 FQNEAQ (reference sequence). The ends were cut back, 6 bases at V and 4 bases at J, with 15 bases in the middle.

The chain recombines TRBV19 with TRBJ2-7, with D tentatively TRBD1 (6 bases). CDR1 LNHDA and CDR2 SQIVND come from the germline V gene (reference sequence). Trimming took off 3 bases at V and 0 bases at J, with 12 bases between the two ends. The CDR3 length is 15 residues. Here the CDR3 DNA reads TGTGCCAGTAGTATCCTCCGGGACAACTCCTACGAGCAGTACTTC. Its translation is CASSILRDNSYEQYF.

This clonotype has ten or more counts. CDR3 nucleotides: TGCGCCAGCAGCTCCATGGACAGATACACTGAAGCTTTCTTT. Protein product: CASSSMDRYTEAFF. This chain joins TRBV5-1 and TRBJ1-1, with D possibly matching TRBD1 (6 bases). V lost 3 bases and J lost 3, with 12 bases in between. Looked up from germline, CDR1 is SGHRS and CDR2 is YFSETQ. The CDR3 runs 14 residues.

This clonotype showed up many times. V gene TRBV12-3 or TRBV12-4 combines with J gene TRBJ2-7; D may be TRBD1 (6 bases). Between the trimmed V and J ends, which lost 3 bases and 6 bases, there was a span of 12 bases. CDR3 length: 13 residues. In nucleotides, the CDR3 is TGTGCCAGCAGTTTGACAGGCCCTATCGAGCAGTACTTC. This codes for CASSLTGPIEQYF.

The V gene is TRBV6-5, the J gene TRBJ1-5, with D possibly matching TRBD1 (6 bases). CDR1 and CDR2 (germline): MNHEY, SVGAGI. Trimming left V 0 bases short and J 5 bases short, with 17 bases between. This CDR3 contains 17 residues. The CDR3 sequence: CASSYSSGPGADQPQHF. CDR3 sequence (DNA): TGTGCCAGCAGTTACTCATCCGGACCGGGGGCCGATCAGCCCCAGCATTTT.

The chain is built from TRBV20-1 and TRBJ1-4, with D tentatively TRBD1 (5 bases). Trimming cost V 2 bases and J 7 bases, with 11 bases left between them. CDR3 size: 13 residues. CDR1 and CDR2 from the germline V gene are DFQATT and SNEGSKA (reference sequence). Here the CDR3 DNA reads TGCAGTGCTAGACAGGGTTACGGTGAAAAACTGTTTTTT. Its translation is CSARQGYGEKLFF.

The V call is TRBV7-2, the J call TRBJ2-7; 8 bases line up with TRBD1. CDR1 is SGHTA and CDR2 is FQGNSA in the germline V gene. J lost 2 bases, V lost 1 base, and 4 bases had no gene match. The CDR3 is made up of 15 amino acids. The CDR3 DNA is TGTGCCAGCAGCTTAGTTTCAGGGGGCCCCTACGAGCAGTACTTC. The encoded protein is CASSLVSGGPYEQYF.

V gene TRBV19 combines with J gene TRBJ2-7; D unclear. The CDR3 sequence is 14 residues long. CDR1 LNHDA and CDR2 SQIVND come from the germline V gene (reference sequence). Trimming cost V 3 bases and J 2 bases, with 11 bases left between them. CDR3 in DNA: TGTGCCAGTAGTATGCGGATATACCCCTACGAGCAGTACTTC. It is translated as CASSMRIYPYEQYF. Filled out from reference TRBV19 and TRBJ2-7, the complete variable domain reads DGGITQSPKYLFRKEGQNVTLSCEQNLNHDAMYWYRQDPGQGLRLIYYSQIVNDFQKGDIAEGYSVSREKKESFPLTVTSAQKNPTAFYLCASSMRIYPYEQYFGPGTRLTVT.

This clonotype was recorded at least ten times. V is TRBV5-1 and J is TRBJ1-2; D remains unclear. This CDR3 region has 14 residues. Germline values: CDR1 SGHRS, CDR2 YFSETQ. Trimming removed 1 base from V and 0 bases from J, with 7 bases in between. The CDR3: CASSLTEANYGYTF. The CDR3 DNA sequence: TGCGCCAGCAGCTTGACCGAGGCTAACTATGGCTACACCTTC.

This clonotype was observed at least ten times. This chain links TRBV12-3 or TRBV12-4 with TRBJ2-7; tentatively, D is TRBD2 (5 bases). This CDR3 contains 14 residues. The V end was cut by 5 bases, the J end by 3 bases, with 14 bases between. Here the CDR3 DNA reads TGTGCCAGCAGTCCCTCCGGGAACCTCTACGAGCAGTACTTC. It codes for CASSPSGNLYEQYF.

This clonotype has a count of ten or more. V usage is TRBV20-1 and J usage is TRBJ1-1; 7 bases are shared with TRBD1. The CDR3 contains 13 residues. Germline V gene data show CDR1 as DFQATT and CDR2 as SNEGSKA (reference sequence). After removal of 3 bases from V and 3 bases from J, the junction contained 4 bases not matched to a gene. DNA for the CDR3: TGCAGTGCTAGTCTGCAGGGGGACACTGAAGCTTTCTTT. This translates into CSASLQGDTEAFF.

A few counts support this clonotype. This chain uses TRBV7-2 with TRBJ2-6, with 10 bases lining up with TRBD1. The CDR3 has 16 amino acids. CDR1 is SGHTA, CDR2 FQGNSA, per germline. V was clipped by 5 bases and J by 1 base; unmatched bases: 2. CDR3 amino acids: CASSRDRGSGANVLTF. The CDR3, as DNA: TGTGCCAGCAGCCGGGACAGGGGTTCTGGGGCCAACGTCCTGACTTTC.

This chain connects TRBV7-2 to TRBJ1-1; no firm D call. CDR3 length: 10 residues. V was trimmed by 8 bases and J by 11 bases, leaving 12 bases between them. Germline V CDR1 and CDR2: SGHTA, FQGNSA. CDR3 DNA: TGTGCCAGCGGGCGGTTGGGGGCTTTCTTT. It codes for CASGRLGAFF.

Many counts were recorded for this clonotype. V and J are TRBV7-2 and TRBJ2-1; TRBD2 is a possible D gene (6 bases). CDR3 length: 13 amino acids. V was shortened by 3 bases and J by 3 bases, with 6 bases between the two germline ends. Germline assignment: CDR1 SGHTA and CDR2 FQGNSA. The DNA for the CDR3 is TGTGCCAGCAGCTTGGGACTCTACAATGAGCAGTTCTTC. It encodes CASSLGLYNEQFF.

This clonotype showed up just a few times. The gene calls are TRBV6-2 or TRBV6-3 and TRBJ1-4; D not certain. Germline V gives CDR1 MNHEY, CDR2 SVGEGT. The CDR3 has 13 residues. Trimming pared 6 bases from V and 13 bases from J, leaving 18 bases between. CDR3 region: CASSSNDDIGLFF. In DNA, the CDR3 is TGTGCCAGCAGCTCAAATGATGACATCGGACTGTTTTTT.

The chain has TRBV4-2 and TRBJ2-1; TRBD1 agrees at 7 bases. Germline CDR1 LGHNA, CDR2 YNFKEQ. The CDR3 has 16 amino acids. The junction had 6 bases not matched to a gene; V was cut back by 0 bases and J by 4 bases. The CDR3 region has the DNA TGTGCCAGCAGCCAAGATCGGGCAGGGGGATACAATGAGCAGTTCTTC. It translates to CASSQDRAGGYNEQFF.

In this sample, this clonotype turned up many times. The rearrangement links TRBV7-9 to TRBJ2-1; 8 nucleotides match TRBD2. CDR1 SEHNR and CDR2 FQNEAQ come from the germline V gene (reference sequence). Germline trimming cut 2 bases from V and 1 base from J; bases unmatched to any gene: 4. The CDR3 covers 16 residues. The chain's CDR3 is CASSLMGGRSYNEQFF. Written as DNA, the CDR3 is TGTGCCAGCAGCTTAATGGGCGGGAGGTCCTACAATGAGCAGTTCTTC. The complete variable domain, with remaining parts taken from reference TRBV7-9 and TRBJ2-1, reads DTGVSQNPRHKITKRGQNVTFRCDPISEHNRLYWYRQTLGQGPEFLTYFQNEAQLEKSRLLSDRFSAERPKGSFSTLEIQRTEQGDSAMYLCASSLMGGRSYNEQFFGPGTRLTVL.

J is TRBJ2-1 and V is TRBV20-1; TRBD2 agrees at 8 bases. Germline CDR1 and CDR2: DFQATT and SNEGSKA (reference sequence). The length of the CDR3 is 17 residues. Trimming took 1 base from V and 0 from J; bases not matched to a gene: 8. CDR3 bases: TGCAGTGCTAGAGGGGGGACTAGGCGCAGCTCCTACAATGAGCAGTTCTTC. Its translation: CSARGGTRRSSYNEQFF.

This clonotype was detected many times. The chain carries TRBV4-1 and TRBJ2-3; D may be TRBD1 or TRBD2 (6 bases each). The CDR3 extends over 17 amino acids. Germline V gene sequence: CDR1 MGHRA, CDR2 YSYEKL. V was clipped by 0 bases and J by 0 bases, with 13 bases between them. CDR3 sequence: CASSQDKGGISTDTQYF. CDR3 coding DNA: TGCGCCAGCAGCCAAGATAAAGGGGGGATAAGCACAGATACGCAGTATTTT.

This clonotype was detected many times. The CDR3 is CASSSLAESTDTQYF. The DNA of the CDR3 is TGTGCCAGCAGCTCCCTAGCGGAGAGCACAGATACGCAGTATTTT. The rearrangement joins TRBV11-2 to TRBJ2-3, with TRBD2 matching over 7 bases. In germline, CDR1 is SGHAT, CDR2 FQNNGV. This CDR3 has 15 residues. V was clipped by 4 bases and J by 0 bases; unmatched bases: 4.

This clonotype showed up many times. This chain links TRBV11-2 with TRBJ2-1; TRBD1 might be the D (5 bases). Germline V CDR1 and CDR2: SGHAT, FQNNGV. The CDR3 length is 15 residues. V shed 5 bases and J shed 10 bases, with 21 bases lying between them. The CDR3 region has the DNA TGTGCCAGCAGCCTATCCCAGGGCCTTTATTGGGAGCAGTTCTTC. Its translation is CASSLSQGLYWEQFF.

The DNA of the CDR3 is TGTGCCACCAGTGATCGAACAGGTCCCCTCAATCAGCCCCAGCATTTT. Its protein product is CATSDRTGPLNQPQHF. The gene calls are TRBV24-1 and TRBJ1-5; TRBD1 might be the D (5 bases). Looked up from germline, CDR1 is KGHDR and CDR2 is SFDVKD. The CDR3 is 16 residues long. The V and J ends lost 3 bases and 3 bases respectively, with 14 bases between them.

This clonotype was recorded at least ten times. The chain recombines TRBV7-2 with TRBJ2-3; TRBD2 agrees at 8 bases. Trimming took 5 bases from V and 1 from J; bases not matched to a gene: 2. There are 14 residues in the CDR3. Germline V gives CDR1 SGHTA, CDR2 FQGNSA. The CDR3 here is CASSTGGGTDTQYF. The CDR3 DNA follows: TGTGCCAGCAGCACCGGGGGGGGCACAGATACGCAGTATTTT. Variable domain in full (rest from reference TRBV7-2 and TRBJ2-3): GAGVSQSPSNKVTEKGKDVELRCDPISGHTALYWYRQSLGQGLEFLIYFQGNSAPDKSGLPSDRFSAERTGGSVSTLTIQRTQQEDSAVYLCASSTGGGTDTQYFGPGTRLTVL.